This T cell receptor beta chain appears in the sequencing data of a study of blood T cells in healthy people across ages. Concerning this clonotype itself: Its antigen is unknown.

The CDR3 is made up of 15 amino acids. Germline lookup yields CDR1 MNHNY and CDR2 SVGAGI (reference sequence). V lost 6 bases, J lost 5 bases, and 9 bases stayed unmatched. The second PCR ran about 6 to 12 cycles with a sample-barcoded 5' primer and J-beta primers. One entry per CDR3 protein results from TCRdb running MiXCR on the 5' RACE reads. This table has 710,000 or so distinct CDR3 sequences, 32% appearing once. Findings of the study overall: Long-lived donors had more naive CD4+ cells and higher diversity than aged donors.

This receptor was obtained from a woman of 80 years or more in good health. The sample taken for sequencing was blood. The chain couples TRBV6-6 to TRBJ1-1, with 10 bases matching TRBD1. The CDR3 region has the DNA TGTGCCAGCAGAGATGACAGGGGGCTGGGAACTGAAGCTTTCTTT. It is translated as CASRDDRGLGTEAFF.